These T cell receptor beta chains were read from a single sample in a study of blood T cell repertoires in COVID-19. Measured with immunoSEQ multiplex PCR; TCRdb has only the in-frame clones, and not every one. The sample has about 140,000 clones, roughly 80% seen once. Sequencing input: peripheral blood. Source of these receptors: a woman in her sixties with acute or convalescent COVID-19. CDR3s include the opening cysteine and the closing phenylalanine or tryptophan. A D gene is named only where the DNA matches it firmly. The size of a clone is reported for some rows only, either as once, few or many, or as a class for expanded clones.

v_gene	abundance	j_gene	d_gene	CDR3nt	CDR3aa
TRBV10-1	.	TRBJ2-1	.	TGCGCCAGCTATCCGGCAGGGGTGTTACGGCTTTCTGTCAATGAGCAGTTCTTC	CASYPAGVLRLSVNEQFF
TRBV7-8	.	TRBJ1-1	.	TGTGCCAGCATCCCCCTTTGGGGGCCTTACACTGAAGCTTTCTTT	CASIPLWGPYTEAFF
TRBV30	.	TRBJ1-5	.	TGTGCCTGGAGTGTTTGGGAGGATCAGCCCCAGCATTTT	CAWSVWEDQPQHF
TRBV7-9	.	TRBJ2-3	TRBD2	TGTGCCAGCAGCTTATTGGATCGGGCGGGAGTAGGGACGCAGTATTTT	CASSLLDRAGVGTQYF
TRBV7-9	.	TRBJ1-1	.	TGTGCCAGCAGCTTTGAGGCCCCGCCAACTGAAGCTTTCTTT	CASSFEAPPTEAFF
TRBV28	.	TRBJ2-5	TRBD2	TGTGCCAGCAGTTCCACGGGACTAGCGGAAGAGACCCAGTACTTC	CASSSTGLAEETQYF
TRBV25-1	.	TRBJ2-7	.	TGTGCCAGCAGTGAAGCGGGCTTCTACGAGCAGTACTTC	CASSEAGFYEQYF
TRBV28	.	TRBJ1-6	.	TGTGCCAGCAGTTTAAAGGCTGGGCAGAGTAATTCACCCCTCCACTTT	CASSLKAGQSNSPLHF
TRBV3-1/TRBV3-2	.	TRBJ1-1	.	TGTGCCAGCAGCCACCAAGGAGGAGCTGAAGCTTTCTTT	CASSHQGGAEAFF
TRBV15	few	TRBJ2-7	.	TGTGCCACCAGCAGAGTAGAGACAAGGTACGAGCAGTACTTC	CATSRVETRYEQYF
TRBV6-6	.	TRBJ2-5	TRBD2	TGTGCCAGCAGTTACCCTGGACTAGCCAAACAAGAGACCCAGTACTTC	CASSYPGLAKQETQYF
TRBV28	.	TRBJ1-2	TRBD1	TGTGCCAGCACCATACAGGGGGCTTACTATGGCTACACCTTC	CASTIQGAYYGYTF